Given below is one T cell receptor (beta chain) in context. This sample was included in a study of blood T cell repertoires in COVID-19. The assay was immunoSEQ multiplex PCR, and TCRdb's table has in-frame clones only and misses some. The sample has roughly 50,000 clones; 70% to 90% are singletons. Looked up from germline, CDR1 is SQVTM and CDR2 is ANQGSEA. This CDR3 has 13 residues. It was during active infection that Seattle patients were enrolled and then longitudinally followed. The TCR comes from a woman of 80 years or more with COVID-19, enrolled during active disease. Sequencing was carried out using peripheral blood. J is TRBJ2-5 and V is TRBV29-1; D is undetermined. As DNA, the CDR3 is TGCGGTGGATCCAGGAACCTCCAAGAGACCCAGTACTTC. It translates to CGGSRNLQETQYF.